The present T cell receptor (beta chain) was sequenced within a study of blood T cell repertoires in COVID-19. The germline V and J ends were trimmed by 1 base and 4 bases, with 10 bases remaining between them. The CDR3 spans 14 residues. The germline gives CDR1 MGHRA, CDR2 YSYEKL. The method was immunoSEQ multiplex PCR; TCRdb's version includes in-frame clones alone and lacks a portion of them. In the table there are some 200,000 clones, approximately 85% of which are singletons. Source material: peripheral blood. The chain has TRBV4-1 and TRBJ1-2; weak D call: TRBD1 (5 bases). This clonotype was obtained from a woman of 80 years or more with acute or convalescent COVID-19. The CDR3 spells CASSQVEGIYGYTF. CDR3 coding DNA: TGCGCCAGCAGCCAAGTGGAGGGGATCTATGGCTACACCTTC.